This T cell receptor (beta chain) originates from a study of PD-1 blockade in classical Hodgkin lymphoma. Relapse after autologous stem cell transplantation occurred in every patient, and brentuximab vedotin exposure varied. Best responses fell into complete response, partial response or progressive disease. Study-level points and caveats: Unlike CD8+ TCR diversity, which did not rise significantly by C4D1, CD4+ TCR diversity did.

Measured with immunoSEQ multiplex PCR; TCRdb has only the in-frame clones, and not every one. The sample has about 15,000 clones, 70% to 90% seen once. The CDR3 has 16 amino acids. Germline V gene sequence: CDR1 MNHEY, CDR2 SMNVEV (reference sequence). The V end lost 4 bases, the J end lost 0 bases, and 15 bases lay between the germline ends. Concerning this clone itself: Its antigen is undetermined. Additional DNA sequences in this sample encode the identical CDR3.

V usage is TRBV27 and J usage is TRBJ1-2; weak D call: TRBD1 (5 bases). This TCR was recovered from a human donor with classical Hodgkin lymphoma. Sequenced here: peripheral blood mononuclear cells (PBMCs), sampled at baseline. CDR3 DNA sequence: TGTGCCAGCAGTTCCCGGCAGGGTTATGCTAACTATGGCTACACCTTC. It codes for CASSSRQGYANYGYTF.